This T cell receptor (beta chain) comes out of a study of CD8 T cells in ankylosing spondylitis. The CDR3 is 15 amino acids. The V segment lost 7 bases and the J segment 0 bases; nucleotides outside the gene matches: 3. Germline CDR1 SQVTM, CDR2 ANQGSEA. In TCRdb, the 5' RACE reads were re-called with MiXCR into one record per CDR3 protein. The table includes about 190,000 distinct CDR3 sequences, 10% to 15% detected once. The receptor was isolated from a female donor with ankylosing spondylitis or in good health (not recorded which). The chain employs TRBV29-1 and TRBJ2-1; 13 nucleotides agree with TRBD2. The material sequenced was blood, either unsorted or a sorted T cell fraction (not recorded which). CDR3 DNA: TGCAGCGACCGGACTAGCGGGAGCTCCTACAATGAGCAGTTCTTC. Translated, it gives CSDRTSGSSYNEQFF.